The next 32 T cell receptor beta chains were all read from a single sample in a study of blood T cell repertoires in COVID-19. TCRdb's table, derived via immunoSEQ multiplex PCR, lists solely in-frame clones and lacks some. The sample has some 260,000 clones; 87% are singletons. Sample: peripheral blood. The receptors derive from a man younger than 35 with active or convalescent COVID-19.

The V and J genes are TRBV28 and TRBJ2-7; possible D gene TRBD2, 6 bases. Per germline, CDR1 MDHEN and CDR2 SYDVKM. The CDR3 consists of 12 residues. Trimming cost V 2 bases and J 6 bases, with 8 bases left between them. CDR3 amino acids: CASSLPGAEQYF. DNA of the CDR3: TGTGCCAGCAGTTTACCGGGAGCCGAGCAGTACTTC.

The rearrangement joins TRBV15 to TRBJ1-5, with 7 nucleotides matching TRBD1. This CDR3 has 15 residues. Trimming cost V 5 bases and J 4 bases; bases outside gene matches: 8. CDR1 and CDR2 (germline): LNHNV, YYDKDF (reference sequence). CDR3 nucleotides: TGTGCCACCAGCCGGACGGGACAGCTTAATCAGCCCCAGCATTTT. Protein sequence: CATSRTGQLNQPQHF.

CDR3 in amino acids: CASSASAAANYGYTF. The CDR3, as DNA: TGTGCCAGCAGTGCCTCAGCGGCCGCTAACTATGGCTACACCTTC. The V and J genes are TRBV6-4 and TRBJ1-2; D not resolved. CDR1 is MRHNA, CDR2 SNTAGT, per germline. The CDR3 length is 15 residues. V lost 4 bases and J 0 bases, leaving 12 bases between the germline ends.

V usage is TRBV4-3 and J usage is TRBJ1-1, with 9 positions matching TRBD1. J lost 6 bases, V lost 2 bases, and 7 bases had no gene match. Germline V gene lookup returns CDR1 LGHNA and CDR2 YSLEER. The CDR3 totals 15 residues. The CDR3 loop reads CASSQNSGTGSEAFF. Here the CDR3 DNA reads TGCGCCAGCAGCCAAAATTCCGGGACAGGGTCTGAAGCTTTCTTT.

J is TRBJ1-6 and V is TRBV19, with 7 bases matching TRBD1. V dropped 3 bases and J dropped 9; count of bases not matched to a gene: 14. The CDR3 spans 17 residues. The germline gives CDR1 LNHDA, CDR2 SQIVND (reference sequence). CDR3 loop: CASSIFKFGTDFSPLHF. The CDR3 DNA sequence: TGTGCCAGTAGTATTTTTAAGTTCGGGACAGATTTTTCACCCCTCCACTTT.

The chain employs TRBV19 and TRBJ2-1, with a weak D call TRBD2 (6 bases). The ends were cut back, 3 bases at V and 13 bases at J, with 19 bases in the middle. Germline V gene lookup returns CDR1 LNHDA and CDR2 SQIVND (reference sequence). The CDR3 runs to 14 residues. The CDR3 DNA is TGTGCCAGTAGTATTAAGGGACGGTGGGAGGAACAGTTCTTC. It encodes CASSIKGRWEEQFF. The variable domain in full, with the rest retrieved from reference TRBV19 and TRBJ2-1, is DGGITQSPKYLFRKEGQNVTLSCEQNLNHDAMYWYRQDPGQGLRLIYYSQIVNDFQKGDIAEGYSVSREKKESFPLTVTSAQKNPTAFYLCASSIKGRWEEQFFGPGTRLTVL.

The V and J genes are TRBV19 and TRBJ1-5; 8 bases fit TRBD1. The CDR3 covers 15 residues. Germline assignment: CDR1 LNHDA and CDR2 SQIVND (reference sequence). Losses at the gene ends were 1 base for V and 7 bases for J; bases not matched to a gene: 6. The CDR3 reads CASSIVQGAGQPQHF. The CDR3 coding sequence is TGTGCCAGTAGTATAGTCCAGGGGGCTGGACAGCCCCAGCATTTT.

The CDR3 sequence is CASKNSGSETQYF. CDR3 DNA sequence: TGTGCCAGCAAGAATAGCGGGAGTGAGACCCAGTACTTC. The chain carries TRBV11-2 and TRBJ2-5; 9 bases agree with TRBD2. In germline, CDR1 is SGHAT, CDR2 FQNNGV. The CDR3 has 13 residues. Trimming removed 7 bases from V and 5 bases from J; junction bases left unmatched: 5. Filled out from reference TRBV11-2 and TRBJ2-5, the complete variable domain reads EAGVAQSPRYKIIEKRQSVAFWCNPISGHATLYWYQQILGQGPKLLIQFQNNGVVDDSQLPKDRFSAERLKGVDSTLKIQPAKLEDSAVYLCASKNSGSETQYFGPGTRLLVL.

The chain carries TRBV7-2 and TRBJ1-3; 8 nucleotides line up with TRBD1. V lost 1 base to trimming and J lost 5 bases; unmatched junction nucleotides: 13. The V gene's germline CDR1 is SGHTA and CDR2 FQGNSA. The CDR3 has 18 amino acids. The chain's CDR3 is CASSLVRPRQGARNTIYF. In nucleotides, the CDR3 is TGTGCCAGCAGCTTAGTCCGGCCCAGGCAGGGGGCTAGAAACACCATATATTTT.

This clone appeared once. The V call is TRBV6-2 or TRBV6-3, the J call TRBJ1-2; TRBD1 matches 9 bases. Germline loops: CDR1 MNHEY, CDR2 SVGEGT. There are 13 residues in the CDR3. J lost 5 bases, V lost 5 bases, and 3 bases had no gene match. This chain's CDR3 is CASSRTGEYGYTF. The CDR3 DNA reads TGTGCCAGCAGTCGGACAGGGGAATATGGCTACACCTTC.

Regarding this clone: A read error may account for a junction end that differs from germline. The V call is TRBV11-2, the J call TRBJ2-7; the match to TRBD2 covers 12 bases. Germline V lookup: CDR1 SGHAT, CDR2 FQNNGV. There are 17 residues in the CDR3. Here the CDR3 reads CASSLDNLAGGTYEQYF. In DNA form, the CDR3 reads TGTGCCAGTAGCTTAGATAATCTAGCGGGAGGGACCTACGAGCAGTACTTC.

This rearrangement joins TRBV28 to TRBJ2-5; D might be TRBD1 (5 bases). Germline CDR1 reads MDHEN; CDR2 reads SYDVKM. CDR3 length equals 16 residues. V was clipped by 3 bases and J by 5 bases, with 19 bases between them. This CDR3 reads CASSFPTGQASETQYF. In DNA, the CDR3 is TGTGCCAGCAGTTTTCCAACAGGCCAGGCATCCGAGACCCAGTACTTC.

This CDR3 is CASSLAGAHNTEAFF. CDR3 sequence (DNA): TGTGCCAGCAGTTTAGCAGGGGCACACAACACTGAAGCTTTCTTT. The rearrangement uses TRBV28 and TRBJ1-1, with D tentatively TRBD1 (6 bases). The germline CDR1 and CDR2 sequences are MDHEN and SYDVKM. The V gene lost 2 bases and the J gene lost 2 bases, with 12 bases spanning the gap. The CDR3 has 15 residues.

This clone was detected many times. The J gene is TRBJ2-3, the V gene TRBV6-2 or TRBV6-3; 8 nucleotides match TRBD2. From germline, CDR1 is MNHEY and CDR2 SVGEGT. CDR3 length: 14 residues. V lost 2 bases and J lost 2; bases outside the gene matches: 0. The CDR3 DNA follows: TGTGCCAGCAGTTACGGACTAGCCACAGATACGCAGTATTTT. As protein: CASSYGLATDTQYF.

This rearrangement joins TRBV7-2 to TRBJ2-2; TRBD2 matches at 14 bases. Germline V gene data show CDR1 as SGHTA and CDR2 as FQGNSA. This CDR3 has 18 residues. The ends lost 5 bases at V and 7 bases at J; junction bases unmatched: 12. This CDR3 is CASSLTLTSGRANGELFF. Here the CDR3 DNA reads TGTGCCAGCAGCCTAACTCTGACTAGCGGGAGGGCTAACGGGGAGCTGTTTTTT.

The genes are TRBV7-2 and TRBJ1-5; D is perhaps TRBD1 (5 bases). V lost 5 bases, J lost 7 bases, and 12 bases lay in between. The V gene's germline CDR1 is SGHTA and CDR2 FQGNSA. The CDR3 covers 13 residues. The CDR3 DNA follows: TGTGCCAGCAGCCCACTTCGGACACAGCCCCAGCATTTT. Residues: CASSPLRTQPQHF.

This chain links TRBV12-5 with TRBJ1-5, with D possibly matching TRBD1 (6 bases). V was clipped by 0 bases and J by 3 bases, with 12 bases between them. This CDR3 has 16 residues. In germline, CDR1 is LGHNT, CDR2 FRNRAP. The CDR3 spells CASGLVGAGDNQPQHF. CDR3 in DNA: TGTGCTAGTGGTTTGGTAGGGGCAGGGGACAATCAGCCCCAGCATTTT.

This clone was observed a single time. The V call is TRBV28, the J call TRBJ1-3, with D perhaps TRBD1 (5 bases). The CDR3 runs to 16 residues. V was cut by 4 bases and J by 1 base, with 14 bases left in between. The germline CDR1 and CDR2 sequences are MDHEN and SYDVKM. The CDR3 region has the DNA TGTGCCAGCAGTTGGGGGGTTGGCTTTTCTGGAAACACCATATATTTT. Its protein product is CASSWGVGFSGNTIYF. Full variable domain (remainder filled in from reference TRBV28 and TRBJ1-3): DVKVTQSSRYLVKRTGEKVFLECVQDMDHENMFWYRQDPGLGLRLIYFSYDVKMKEKGDIPEGYSVSREKKERFSLILESASTNQTSMYLCASSWGVGFSGNTIYFGEGSWLTVV.

The chain employs TRBV6-5 and TRBJ1-1, with D tentatively TRBD1 (6 bases). CDR3 size: 15 residues. Germline V gene sequence: CDR1 MNHEY, CDR2 SVGAGI. The V end was cut by 3 bases, the J end by 0 bases, with 11 bases between. CDR3 nucleotides: TGTGCCAGCAGTTATGGACAGAACATGAACACTGAAGCTTTCTTT. It translates to CASSYGQNMNTEAFF.

V usage is TRBV2 and J usage is TRBJ2-7; a weak D match, TRBD2 (5 bases). V was shortened by 4 bases and J by 2 bases, with 12 bases between the two germline ends. The CDR3 has 14 residues. CDR1 is SNHLY, CDR2 FYNNEI, per germline. CDR3 loop: CASSVDQEAYEQYF. The CDR3 nucleotides read TGTGCCAGCAGTGTTGATCAGGAGGCCTACGAGCAGTACTTC.

CDR3 in DNA: TGCGCCAGCAGACCCGACAGGGGTGCGGGCCTTAATGAAAAACTGTTTTTT. This encodes CASRPDRGAGLNEKLFF. This chain uses TRBV5-1 with TRBJ1-4; 8 nucleotides align to TRBD1. The CDR3 has 17 residues. Trimming removed 5 bases from V and 4 bases from J; junction bases left unmatched: 13. Germline values: CDR1 SGHRS, CDR2 YFSETQ.

The gene calls are TRBV9 and TRBJ1-1; TRBD1 matches 8 bases. Germline trimming cut 0 bases from V and 1 base from J; bases unmatched to any gene: 11. The CDR3 contains 18 residues. Germline values: CDR1 SGDLS, CDR2 YYNGEE. The CDR3 here is CASSVGAGGIPTNTEAFF. The CDR3 nucleotides read TGTGCCAGCAGCGTAGGGGCAGGGGGCATCCCGACGAACACTGAAGCTTTCTTT.

The V gene is TRBV5-1, the J gene TRBJ2-5; unclear D gene. Trimming took 2 bases from V and 1 from J, leaving 6 bases between them. The CDR3 has 13 amino acids. CDR1 and CDR2 (germline): SGHRS, YFSETQ. The CDR3: CASSFNSQETQYF. As DNA, the CDR3 is TGCGCCAGCAGCTTTAACAGCCAAGAGACCCAGTACTTC.

The chain uses TRBV24-1 and TRBJ1-2; D gene ambiguous. The germline V gene encodes CDR1 KGHDR and CDR2 SFDVKD. CDR3 size: 13 residues. The V end was cut by 4 bases, the J end by 5 bases, with 10 bases between. In DNA form, the CDR3 reads TGTGCCACCAGTGACTCGTTGCTATATGGCTACACCTTC. As protein: CATSDSLLYGYTF.

The chain couples TRBV2 to TRBJ1-5, with 7 bases matching TRBD1. Trimming removed 5 bases from V and 5 bases from J; junction bases left unmatched: 6. The CDR3 length is 14 residues. CDR1 is SNHLY, CDR2 FYNNEI, per germline. The CDR3 region has the DNA TGTGCCAGCAGTAGGGACAGAGGGGATCAGCCCCAGCATTTT. Residues: CASSRDRGDQPQHF.

This clone was counted between two and nine times. The rearrangement joins TRBV5-1 to TRBJ1-3, with a possible D match to TRBD1 (5 bases). Looked up from germline, CDR1 is SGHRS and CDR2 is YFSETQ. The CDR3 is 16 residues long. V was cut by 4 bases and J by 0 bases, with 14 bases left in between. CDR3 protein: CASSPGDAISGNTIYF. The CDR3 DNA follows: TGCGCCAGCAGCCCGGGGGACGCGATCTCTGGAAACACCATATATTTT.

The rearrangement links TRBV27 to TRBJ2-1; a possible D gene is TRBD1 (6 bases). The length of the CDR3 is 16 residues. The germline CDR1 and CDR2 sequences are MNHEY and SMNVEV (reference sequence). The V gene lost 6 bases and the J gene lost 8 bases, with 23 bases spanning the gap. As DNA, the CDR3 is TGTGCCAGCAGGGCAATCATCGGGACACGGCAAGATGAGCAGTTCTTC. Amino acid sequence: CASRAIIGTRQDEQFF.

The rearrangement links TRBV14 to TRBJ2-5; D perhaps matches TRBD2 (6 bases). The CDR3 contains 14 residues. V was pared by 6 bases and J by 2 bases, with 13 bases between. CDR1 and CDR2 (germline): SGHDN, FVKESK. The CDR3 coding sequence is TGTGCCAGCAGTCAACGGGGGTGGCAAGAGACCCAGTACTTC. As protein: CASSQRGWQETQYF.

The chain links TRBV6-1 to TRBJ2-1; D is perhaps TRBD2 (5 bases). Trimming shortened V by 2 bases and J by 13 bases, and 21 bases separated the two germline ends. The CDR3 is 15 residues long. Germline loops: CDR1 MNHNS, CDR2 SASEGT. The DNA of the CDR3 is TGTGCCAGCAGTGAATCGGTAGGGCTAGCCGATCCTCAGTTCTTC. It specifies CASSESVGLADPQFF.

J is TRBJ1-2 and V is TRBV19; the D is unclear. This CDR3 spans 13 amino acids. Germline V gene lookup returns CDR1 LNHDA and CDR2 SQIVND (reference sequence). V lost 5 bases and J 2 bases, leaving 9 bases between the germline ends. This CDR3 is CASSVSVNYGYTF. Written as DNA, the CDR3 is TGTGCCAGTAGTGTGAGTGTCAACTATGGCTACACCTTC.

The V gene is TRBV5-6, the J gene TRBJ1-4, with TRBD1 as a possible D gene (5 bases). Trimming took 2 bases from V and 0 from J, leaving 14 bases between them. Germline V gene lookup returns CDR1 SGHDT and CDR2 YYEEEE. The CDR3 is 17 amino acids. CDR3 nucleotides: TGTGCCAGCAGCTTTGGCGGGGGAATTGCAACTAATGAAAAACTGTTTTTT. Translation: CASSFGGGIATNEKLFF.

J is TRBJ2-7 and V is TRBV12-5; 8 bases agree with TRBD1. Germline CDR1 LGHNT, CDR2 FRNRAP. The V and J ends lost 4 bases and 2 bases, in that order; junction bases with no gene match: 13. The CDR3 spans 17 residues. DNA of the CDR3: TGTGCTAGTGGTTGGAACCGGACAGGGTTTACCACCTACGAGCAGTACTTC. Translated, it gives CASGWNRTGFTTYEQYF. The full variable domain, rest sourced from reference TRBV12-5 and TRBJ2-7, is DARVTQTPRHKVTEMGQEVTMRCQPILGHNTVFWYRQTMMQGLELLAYFRNRAPLDDSGMPKDRFSAEMPDATLATLKIQPSEPRDSAVYFCASGWNRTGFTTYEQYFGPGTRLTVT.